This is a list of T cell receptor beta chains from one sample in a study of blood T cell repertoires in COVID-19. TCRdb's copy holds only in-frame clones and misses some; the assay was immunoSEQ multiplex PCR. Among about 360,000 clones listed, around 87% were seen once. The sample comprised PBMCs or T cells enriched from blood (not recorded which). The origin of the receptors is a man aged 40-50 years in a cohort exposed to, infected with or recovered from COVID-19 (not recorded which). CDR3s include the opening cysteine and the closing phenylalanine or tryptophan. A D gene is named only where the DNA matches it firmly. The listing skips clone size in some rows; elsewhere it reads once, few, many or a size class.

v_call	j_call	clone_size	d_call	cdr3_aa	cdr3_nt
TRBV28	TRBJ1-1	NA	NA	CASSRPQGTNTEAFF	TGTGCCAGCAGCCGCCCCCAGGGTACGAACACTGAAGCTTTCTTT
TRBV30	TRBJ1-1	NA	TRBD1	CAWLAPGQGMNTEAFF	TGTGCCTGGTTAGCTCCGGGACAGGGGATGAACACTGAAGCTTTCTTT
TRBV7-8	TRBJ2-2	NA	TRBD2	CASSFTSGSGTGELFF	TGTGCCAGCAGCTTTACTAGCGGGAGTGGTACCGGGGAGCTGTTTTTT
TRBV20-1	TRBJ2-3	NA	NA	CSASRGGSTDTQYF	TGCAGTGCTAGTAGGGGGGGAAGCACAGATACGCAGTATTTT
TRBV5-4	TRBJ2-7	NA	TRBD1	CASSLGQGSSYEQYF	TGTGCCAGCAGCTTGGGACAGGGCAGCTCCTACGAGCAGTACTTC
TRBV5-4	TRBJ2-3	NA	TRBD2	CASSLAEREALFVWVDTQYF	TGTGCCAGCAGCTTGGCCGAGCGGGAGGCGCTTTTCGTTTGGGTAGATACGCAGTATTTT
TRBV5-4	TRBJ2-5	NA	TRBD2	CASSYQRERETQYF	TGTGCCAGCAGCTATCAGCGGGAACGAGAGACCCAGTACTTC
TRBV7-2	TRBJ1-1	NA	NA	CASSTRASNTEAFF	TGTGCCAGCAGCACCAGGGCCTCGAACACTGAAGCTTTCTTT
TRBV5-4	TRBJ2-3	NA	TRBD2	CASSLTGLAGVGYTQYF	TGTGCCAGCAGCTTAACCGGACTAGCGGGAGTCGGTTATACGCAGTATTTT
TRBV9	TRBJ2-1	NA	NA	CASSVAGTGNNEQFF	TGTGCCAGCAGCGTAGCCGGGACTGGCAACAATGAGCAGTTCTTC
TRBV11-3	TRBJ2-3	NA	NA	CASSLGETTQYF	TGTGCCAGCAGCTTAGGCGAGACAACGCAGTATTTT
TRBV29-1	TRBJ1-1	NA	TRBD1	CSVYQGGTEAFF	TGCAGCGTCTACCAGGGGGGAACTGAAGCTTTCTTT
TRBV6-1	TRBJ2-5	NA	TRBD2	CASSEGLTSGRGAETQYF	TGTGCCAGCAGTGAGGGCTTGACTAGCGGAAGAGGGGCAGAGACCCAGTACTTC
TRBV6-5	TRBJ1-1	few	TRBD1	CASSYSLTGGFTEAFF	TGTGCCAGCAGTTACTCCCTGACAGGGGGCTTTACTGAAGCTTTCTTT
TRBV5-1	TRBJ2-5	few	TRBD2	CASSLDSGRETQYF	TGCGCCAGCAGCTTGGATAGCGGGAGAGAGACCCAGTACTTC
TRBV14	TRBJ2-1	NA	NA	CASSQRRVSSYNEQFF	TGTGCCAGCAGCCAAAGGCGGGTCAGCTCCTACAATGAGCAGTTCTTC
TRBV7-9	TRBJ1-1	NA	NA	CASSEAGDPNTEAFF	TGTGCCAGCAGCGAGGCAGGGGACCCGAACACTGAAGCTTTCTTT
TRBV20-1	TRBJ1-4	NA	TRBD1	CSASPGQGAQSEKLFF	TGCAGTGCGAGTCCGGGACAGGGGGCGCAGAGTGAAAAACTGTTTTTT
TRBV6-5	TRBJ2-7	NA	NA	CASSYSIWGPEQYF	TGTGCCAGCAGTTACTCGATTTGGGGCCCCGAGCAGTACTTC
TRBV19	TRBJ2-7	once	NA	CASSISPRYEQYF	TGTGCCAGTAGCATCTCCCCCCGGTACGAGCAGTACTTC
TRBV5-1	TRBJ1-2	NA	NA	CASSLSTTNYGYTF	TGCGCCAGCAGCTTGAGCACGACAAACTATGGCTACACCTTC
TRBV11-2	TRBJ2-1	NA	TRBD2	CASSLGTSGRAREQFF	TGTGCCAGCAGCTTAGGGACTAGCGGGAGAGCTCGCGAGCAGTTCTTC
TRBV28	TRBJ2-7	NA	TRBD1	CASSSGTGYRYEQYF	TGTGCCAGCAGTTCCGGGACAGGGTATCGCTACGAGCAGTACTTC
TRBV10-2	TRBJ1-6	NA	TRBD1	CASSDDRGRNSPLHF	TGCGCCAGCAGTGACGACAGGGGCCGGAATTCACCCCTCCACTTT
TRBV5-1	TRBJ1-2	NA	TRBD1	CASSWSPDRENDGYTF	TGCGCCAGCAGCTGGAGCCCGGACAGGGAGAACGATGGCTACACCTTC
TRBV6-5	TRBJ1-6	NA	NA	CASSLRPGSPLHF	TGTGCCAGCAGCCTCCGGCCGGGGTCACCCCTCCACTTT
TRBV6-5	TRBJ1-1	NA	TRBD1	CASRGQGATFF	TGTGCCAGCAGGGGACAGGGGGCGACTTTCTTT
TRBV18	TRBJ1-5	NA	TRBD1	CASSLRTGSEQPQHF	TGTGCCAGCTCACTACGGACAGGGTCGGAACAGCCCCAGCATTTT
TRBV27	TRBJ1-4	NA	NA	CASSSPGGNEKLFF	TGTGCCAGCAGTTCCCCCGGAGGTAATGAAAAACTGTTTTTT
TRBV20-1	TRBJ2-1	NA	NA	CSARLWNEQFF	TGCAGTGCGCGGCTATGGAATGAGCAGTTCTTC